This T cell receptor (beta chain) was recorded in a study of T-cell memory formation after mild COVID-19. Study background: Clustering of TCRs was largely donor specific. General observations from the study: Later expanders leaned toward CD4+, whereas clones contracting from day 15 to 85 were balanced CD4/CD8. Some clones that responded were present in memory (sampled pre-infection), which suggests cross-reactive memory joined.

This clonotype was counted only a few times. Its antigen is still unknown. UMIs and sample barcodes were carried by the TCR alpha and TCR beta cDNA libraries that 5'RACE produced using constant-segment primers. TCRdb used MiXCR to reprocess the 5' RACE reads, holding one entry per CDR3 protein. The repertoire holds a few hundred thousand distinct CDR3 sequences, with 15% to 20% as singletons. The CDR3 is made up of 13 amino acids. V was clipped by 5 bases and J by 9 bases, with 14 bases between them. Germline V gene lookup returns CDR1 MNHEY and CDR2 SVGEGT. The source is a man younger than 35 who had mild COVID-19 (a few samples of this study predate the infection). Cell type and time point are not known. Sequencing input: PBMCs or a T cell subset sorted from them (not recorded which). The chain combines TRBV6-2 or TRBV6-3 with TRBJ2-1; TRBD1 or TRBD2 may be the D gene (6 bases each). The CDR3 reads CASSVPGAGEQFF. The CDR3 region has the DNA TGTGCCAGCAGTGTTCCGGGGGCGGGTGAGCAGTTCTTC.